A single sample is the source of the 21 T cell receptor beta chains below, sequenced in a study of blood T cells in healthy people across ages. Combining a sample-barcoded 5' primer with a J-beta primer mix, a second PCR ran for about 7 to 12 cycles. TCRdb analysed the 5' RACE reads with MiXCR anew, one entry per CDR3 protein. The table has 700,000 or so distinct CDR3 sequences, about a fifth seen once. The sequencing input was blood. These receptors were obtained from a man aged 70 or older in good health.

This clonotype was observed a handful of times. This chain joins TRBV10-3 and TRBJ2-1; 11 bases align to TRBD1. The CDR3 sequence is 13 residues long. The J segment lost 7 bases and the V segment lost 8 bases, leaving 4 bases of the junction unmatched. Looked up from germline, CDR1 is ENHRY and CDR2 is SYGVKD. CDR3 bases: TGTGCCATCTGGACAGGGGGCGGGAATGAGCAGTTCTTC. Residues: CAIWTGGGNEQFF.

This clonotype was counted only a few times. V is TRBV7-2 and J is TRBJ1-5; D remains ambiguous. Germline V CDR1 and CDR2: SGHTA, FQGNSA. Trimming took off 4 bases at V and 5 bases at J, with 9 bases between the two ends. This CDR3 has 13 amino acids. CDR3 DNA sequence: TGTGCCAGCAGCTCACCCGCGGATCAGCCCCAGCATTTT. Translation: CASSSPADQPQHF.

This clonotype has more than one count but fewer than ten. The chain has TRBV10-3 and TRBJ2-4; TRBD1 is a possible D gene (6 bases). Trimming cost V 3 bases and J 7 bases, with 19 bases left between them. The germline CDR1 and CDR2 sequences are ENHRY and SYGVKD. CDR3 length: 16 residues. The CDR3 loop reads CAISEAPPAGENIQYF. The CDR3 DNA follows: TGTGCCATCAGTGAAGCCCCCCCGGCAGGGGAGAACATTCAGTACTTC.

A few counts support this clonotype. V usage is TRBV12-3 or TRBV12-4 and J usage is TRBJ2-3, with 11 bases that match TRBD2. V trimming: 6 bases; J trimming: 0 bases; junction bases outside the gene matches: 11. CDR3 length equals 18 residues. The CDR3 nucleotides are TGTGCCAGCAGCAAAGGGACTAGCGGCGTACCTAGCACAGATACGCAGTATTTT. Translated, it gives CASSKGTSGVPSTDTQYF.

This chain joins TRBV20-1 and TRBJ1-4, with D perhaps matching TRBD1 (5 bases). The CDR3 extends over 16 amino acids. Trimming left V 3 bases short and J 2 bases short, with 16 bases between. The V gene's germline CDR1 is DFQATT and CDR2 SNEGSKA (reference sequence). The CDR3 DNA sequence: TGCAGTGCTAGGGGTAGGGACGTTCAGACTAATGAAAAACTGTTTTTT. It yields the protein CSARGRDVQTNEKLFF.

This clonotype was picked up a small number of times. This chain links TRBV7-9 with TRBJ2-1; 7 nucleotides match TRBD1. Germline assignment: CDR1 SEHNR and CDR2 FQNEAQ (reference sequence). With V trimmed by 5 bases and J by 7 bases, 5 bases remained unmatched. CDR3 length: 13 amino acids. CDR3: CASSRDSLNEQFF. For the CDR3, the DNA is TGTGCCAGCAGCCGGGACAGTCTAAATGAGCAGTTCTTC. Using reference TRBV7-9 and TRBJ2-1 for the parts outside the CDR3, the full variable domain is DTGVSQNPRHKITKRGQNVTFRCDPISEHNRLYWYRQTLGQGPEFLTYFQNEAQLEKSRLLSDRFSAERPKGSFSTLEIQRTEQGDSAMYLCASSRDSLNEQFFGPGTRLTVL.

The chain uses TRBV21-1 and TRBJ1-1. TRBV21-1 is tagged as a pseudogene. The CDR3 has 14 residues. The CDR3 protein is CASSQARVKNEAFF. Here the CDR3 DNA reads TGTGCCAGCAGCCAGGCGAGGGTAAAGAATGAAGCTTTCTTT.

The rearrangement joins TRBV6-4 to TRBJ2-1, with 9 bases fitting TRBD2. CDR1 and CDR2 (germline): MRHNA, SNTAGT. The CDR3 spans 15 residues. The junction had 12 bases not matched to a gene; V was cut back by 7 bases and J by 8 bases. In nucleotides, the CDR3 is TGTGCCAGCACCCGGACTAGCGACCTATGGGATGAGCAGTTCTTC. Protein product: CASTRTSDLWDEQFF.

The chain uses TRBV20-1 and TRBJ2-2; 10 bases align to TRBD2. The CDR3 consists of 13 residues. Unmatched junction bases numbered 3, after V lost 6 bases and J lost 5 bases. CDR1 and CDR2 from the germline V gene are DFQATT and SNEGSKA (reference sequence). CDR3 residues: CSASGLATGELFF. DNA of the CDR3: TGCAGTGCCTCGGGACTAGCGACCGGGGAGCTGTTTTTT.

This chain uses TRBV18 with TRBJ1-4; weak D call: TRBD1 (5 bases). The CDR3 covers 14 residues. The V gene lost 3 bases and the J gene lost 4 bases, with 9 bases spanning the gap. Germline V lookup: CDR1 KGHSH, CDR2 LQKENI. The CDR3 region is CASSPGGDNEKLFF. Written as DNA, the CDR3 is TGTGCCAGCTCACCCGGAGGGGATAATGAAAAACTGTTTTTT.

This chain uses TRBV5-1 with TRBJ1-2; D unresolved. Trimming took off 0 bases at V and 5 bases at J, with 14 bases between the two ends. CDR1 and CDR2 from the germline V gene are SGHRS and YFSETQ. The CDR3 consists of 15 residues. The CDR3 coding sequence is TGCGCCAGCAGCTTGGAGGCAGCTCTAGGGTATGGCTACACCTTC. This sequence encodes CASSLEAALGYGYTF.

J is TRBJ2-7 and V is TRBV11-2; 14 positions match TRBD2. Trimming took 5 bases from V and 7 from J; bases not matched to a gene: 4. The CDR3 spans 14 residues. The germline V gene has CDR1 SGHAT and CDR2 FQNNGV. Here the CDR3 reads CASSRGTSGGEQYF. Written as DNA, the CDR3 is TGTGCCAGCAGCCGCGGGACTAGCGGGGGAGAGCAGTACTTC.

The gene calls are TRBV11-2 and TRBJ1-5, with 8 bases that match TRBD1. After removal of 1 base from V and 5 bases from J, the junction contained 4 bases not matched to a gene. The germline V gene encodes CDR1 SGHAT and CDR2 FQNNGV. This CDR3 is 15 amino acids long. The CDR3: CASSLGTGSDQPQHF. The CDR3 bases are TGTGCCAGCAGCTTAGGGACAGGGAGTGATCAGCCCCAGCATTTT.

DNA for the CDR3: TGCGCCAGCACCGCCACAGGGGCCACCGGGGAGCTGTTTTTT. This sequence encodes CASTATGATGELFF. J is TRBJ2-2 and V is TRBV5-1; 7 bases fit TRBD1. The CDR3 is 14 amino acids. V dropped 6 bases and J dropped 4; count of bases not matched to a gene: 6. Germline V gene sequence: CDR1 SGHRS, CDR2 YFSETQ.

This clonotype was picked up many times. The rearrangement joins TRBV12-3 or TRBV12-4 to TRBJ2-3, with a tentative D call TRBD1 (5 bases). Trimming cost V 3 bases and J 8 bases, with 9 bases left between them. The CDR3 is 12 amino acids. CDR3 sequence reads: CASSLSRVTQYF. The CDR3 coding sequence is TGTGCCAGCAGTTTGAGCAGGGTTACGCAGTATTTT.

The chain uses TRBV11-2 and TRBJ2-1; 13 bases map to TRBD2. This CDR3 has 16 residues. From germline, CDR1 is SGHAT and CDR2 FQNNGV. V dropped 5 bases and J dropped 4; count of bases not matched to a gene: 5. For the CDR3, the DNA is TGTGCCAGCAGCGTGGGGACTAGCGGGATATACAATGAGCAGTTCTTC. Protein product: CASSVGTSGIYNEQFF. Variable domain in full (rest from reference TRBV11-2 and TRBJ2-1): EAGVAQSPRYKIIEKRQSVAFWCNPISGHATLYWYQQILGQGPKLLIQFQNNGVVDDSQLPKDRFSAERLKGVDSTLKIQPAKLEDSAVYLCASSVGTSGIYNEQFFGPGTRLTVL.

This clonotype was observed a few times. The chain employs TRBV7-6 and TRBJ1-4, with 9 nucleotides matching TRBD1. CDR1 and CDR2 from the germline V gene are SGHVS and FNYEAQ. This CDR3 is 15 amino acids long. J lost 8 bases, V lost 5 bases, and 9 bases had no gene match. Here the CDR3 DNA reads TGTGCCAGCAGCCCGGGACAGGGCCGGTGGGAAAAACTGTTTTTT. This translates into CASSPGQGRWEKLFF.

This clonotype has just a few counts. The rearrangement uses TRBV5-1 and TRBJ2-5; the D gene is possibly TRBD1 (6 bases). The J call may be faulty, since TRBJ2-7 better matches the DNA end. Germline loops: CDR1 SGHRS, CDR2 YFSETQ. The CDR3 has 15 residues. CDR3 coding DNA: TGCGCCAGCAGCTTCATGGGGGCCCACCGCAACGAGCAGTACTTC. The encoded protein is CASSFMGAHRNEQYF.

CDR3 sequence reads: CASSLGTGWVQPQHF. In DNA, the CDR3 is TGTGCCAGCAGCTTAGGAACAGGGTGGGTCCAGCCCCAGCATTTT. The genes are TRBV11-2 and TRBJ1-5; TRBD1 is a possible D gene (6 bases). The V end lost 1 base, the J end lost 7 bases, and 14 bases lay between the germline ends. The V gene's germline CDR1 is SGHAT and CDR2 FQNNGV. The CDR3 totals 15 residues.

V usage is TRBV6-1 and J usage is TRBJ2-5; 7 bases are a match to TRBD1. The germline V gene encodes CDR1 MNHNS and CDR2 SASEGT. The CDR3 sequence is 14 residues long. J lost 0 bases, V lost 8 bases, and 6 bases had no gene match. The CDR3 coding sequence is TGTGCCAGCGGTCCGGGACAGCACCAAGAGACCCAGTACTTC. This gives the protein CASGPGQHQETQYF.

This clonotype has ten or more counts. The J gene is TRBJ1-2, the V gene TRBV29-1, with D uncertain. V lost 1 base, J lost 7 bases, and 16 bases lay in between. Germline V gene sequence: CDR1 SQVTM, CDR2 ANQGSEA. The CDR3 is 14 amino acids. CDR3 DNA: TGCAGCGTTGAAGGGCGAGGAACCCCAGGTGGCTACACCTTC. Residues: CSVEGRGTPGGYTF.